The entry that follows covers one T cell receptor (beta chain) sequence. The entry originates in a study of blood T cell repertoires in COVID-19. Study-wide background: T cells, B-cell-depleted T cells, or PBMCs provided the cDNA or gDNA that served as material.

The data were produced by immunoSEQ multiplex PCR, yet TCRdb's version contains in-frame clones alone and is incomplete. The sample includes more than 150,000 clones, roughly 84% of them seen just once. Sample: peripheral blood. This sequence was found in a woman aged 80 or over with acute or convalescent COVID-19.

CDR3 DNA sequence: TGTGCCAGCAGTCACCTTTGGGGCGGCGAGCAGTACTTC. It encodes CASSHLWGGEQYF. The V gene is TRBV7-2, the J gene TRBJ2-7; tentative D call: TRBD1 (5 bases). Trimming stripped 6 bases from V and 6 bases from J, with 15 bases between. Per the germline V gene, CDR1 is SGHTA and CDR2 is FQGNSA. The CDR3 consists of 13 residues.